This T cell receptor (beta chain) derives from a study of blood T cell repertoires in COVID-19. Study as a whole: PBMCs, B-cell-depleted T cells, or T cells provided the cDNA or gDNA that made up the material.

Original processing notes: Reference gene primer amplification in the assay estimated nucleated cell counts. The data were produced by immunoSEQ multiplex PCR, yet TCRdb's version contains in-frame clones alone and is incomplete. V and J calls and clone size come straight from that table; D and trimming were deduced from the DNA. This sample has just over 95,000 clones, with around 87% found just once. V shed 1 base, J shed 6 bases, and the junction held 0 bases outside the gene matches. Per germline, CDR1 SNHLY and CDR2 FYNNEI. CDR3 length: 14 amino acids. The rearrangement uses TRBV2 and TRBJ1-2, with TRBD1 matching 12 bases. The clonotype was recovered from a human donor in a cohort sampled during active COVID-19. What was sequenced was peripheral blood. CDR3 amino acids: CASSEGDRGHGYTF. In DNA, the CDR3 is TGTGCCAGCAGTGAAGGGGACAGGGGGCATGGCTACACCTTC.